This entry lists 4 T cell receptor beta chains sequenced from one sample in a study of blood T cell repertoires in COVID-19. The repertoire was sequenced with immunoSEQ multiplex PCR; TCRdb's copy has only in-frame clones and lacks some. Of roughly 100,000 clones detected, 84% appear once; the ten largest clones hold 11% to 15%. Sequencing was done on a sample of peripheral blood. These receptors originate from a woman aged 55-69 years with acute or convalescent COVID-19.

The chain uses TRBV19 and TRBJ1-6; 8 bases fit TRBD1. The length of the CDR3 is 16 residues. Trimming cost V 3 bases and J 6 bases; bases outside gene matches: 7. CDR1 is LNHDA and CDR2 is SQIVND in the germline V gene (reference sequence). The CDR3 bases are TGTGCCAGTAGTATCGATCAGGGGGCACGTAATTCACCCCTCCACTTT. Translating gives CASSIDQGARNSPLHF.

This chain joins TRBV19 and TRBJ1-2, with TRBD1 as a possible D gene (5 bases). The CDR3 is 18 amino acids. CDR1 and CDR2 (germline): LNHDA, SQIVND (reference sequence). V lost 2 bases and J lost 0, with 19 bases in between. The CDR3 DNA reads as TGTGCCAGTAGTATATCGGGTCCAGGGTTGGAGACTAACTATGGCTACACCTTC. Translated: CASSISGPGLETNYGYTF.

The rearrangement links TRBV6-5 to TRBJ2-1, with 8 bases lining up with TRBD1. CDR1 MNHEY and CDR2 SVGAGI come from the germline V gene. V shed 6 bases, J shed 6 bases, and the junction held 7 bases outside the gene matches. CDR3 size: 14 residues. The CDR3 is CASRPGQVFNEQFF. In nucleotides, the CDR3 is TGTGCCAGCAGGCCGGGACAGGTGTTCAATGAGCAGTTCTTC.

The gene calls are TRBV2 and TRBJ1-1, with 11 bases matching TRBD1. The germline V gene has CDR1 SNHLY and CDR2 FYNNEI. The CDR3 sequence is 14 residues long. V lost 6 bases and J lost 7; bases outside the gene matches: 7. The CDR3 reads CASRDRGPRGEAFF. The CDR3 DNA reads as TGTGCCAGCAGGGACAGGGGGCCCCGGGGTGAAGCTTTCTTT.